This T cell receptor (beta chain) was retrieved from a study of cytomegalovirus exposure and HLA in healthy donors. Broader study findings: Investigators reported 164 TCR beta chains as tied to cytomegalovirus. Both high specificity and high sensitivity reportedly marked the classifier's diagnosis of cytomegalovirus status. The tendency of first-cohort TCR clusters to co-occur in the roughly 120 validation repertoires was the finding of a later analysis.

This table comes from immunoSEQ multiplex PCR, and its TCRdb copy is limited to in-frame clones, with some not included. The sample has around 100,000 clones, about 95% seen once; the top ten hold almost 0.9%. Details on this clone: Its antigen is unknown.

The receptor comes from a young woman in good health and CMV-seronegative. The sample was PBMCs.

CDR3 sequence reads: CASSPTGGSTNEKLFF. Here the CDR3 DNA reads TGTGCCAGCAGCCCAACAGGGGGATCGACTAATGAAAAACTGTTTTTT. The V call is TRBV14, the J call TRBJ1-4, with 8 bases matching TRBD1. The V and J ends lost 4 bases and 2 bases, in that order; junction bases with no gene match: 6. The germline V gene has CDR1 SGHDN and CDR2 FVKESK. The CDR3 length is 16 residues.